The next 30 T cell receptor beta chains were all read from a single sample in a study of OX40 agonist ivuxolimab in advanced cancers. Here immunoSEQ multiplex PCR was the method, and the copy in TCRdb shows in-frame clones only, minus some. The sample includes 75,000 to 100,000 clones, 65% to 90% of them seen just once. The sample consisted of CD4+ or CD8+ T cells sorted from blood, taken in a trial of the OX40 agonist ivuxolimab. Every receptor here comes from an adult with an advanced solid tumor such as melanoma, head and neck, liver or kidney cancer.

This clone appeared once. The chain couples TRBV28 to TRBJ1-5; D possibly corresponds to TRBD1 (6 bases). Germline lookup yields CDR1 MDHEN and CDR2 SYDVKM. This CDR3 contains 16 residues. Deletions cut 6 bases from V and 2 bases from J, with 17 bases between. CDR3 loop: CASSGHRGQGNQPQHF. CDR3 DNA sequence: TGTGCCAGCAGCGGACACCGGGGGCAGGGCAATCAGCCCCAGCATTTT.

The V call is TRBV7-9, the J call TRBJ2-7, with D perhaps assigned TRBD1 or TRBD2 (5 bases each). This CDR3 contains 14 residues. Germline V CDR1 and CDR2: SEHNR, FQNEAQ (reference sequence). V was pared by 3 bases and J by 2 bases, with 11 bases between. The CDR3 is CASSLKGSTYEQYF. Written as DNA, the CDR3 is TGTGCCAGCAGCTTGAAGGGGAGTACCTACGAGCAGTACTTC. Full variable domain (outside the CDR3, taken from reference TRBV7-9 and TRBJ2-7): DTGVSQNPRHKITKRGQNVTFRCDPISEHNRLYWYRQTLGQGPEFLTYFQNEAQLEKSRLLSDRFSAERPKGSFSTLEIQRTEQGDSAMYLCASSLKGSTYEQYFGPGTRLTVT.

The chain carries TRBV7-2 and TRBJ1-1, with D unclear. The CDR3 is 14 residues long. From germline, CDR1 is SGHTA and CDR2 FQGNSA. The ends were cut back, 1 base at V and 1 base at J, with 7 bases in the middle. CDR3: CASSLGLPNTEAFF. In DNA, the CDR3 is TGTGCCAGCAGCTTAGGGTTACCGAACACTGAAGCTTTCTTT.

The rearrangement links TRBV11-2 to TRBJ2-2, with D unresolved. In germline, CDR1 is SGHAT, CDR2 FQNNGV. V was shortened by 1 base and J by 1 base, with 4 bases between the two germline ends. The CDR3 spans 14 residues. The CDR3 DNA sequence: TGTGCCAGCAGCTTAGTGGAGAACACCGGGGAGCTGTTTTTT. It encodes CASSLVENTGELFF.

This clone was recorded once. The V call is TRBV5-4, the J call TRBJ2-3; the match to TRBD1 covers 8 bases. This CDR3 contains 15 residues. The germline CDR1 and CDR2 sequences are SGHNT and YYREEE (reference sequence). V shed 2 bases and J 6 bases; nucleotides not matched to a gene: 8. Here the CDR3 reads CASSLQGGTSDTQYF. CDR3 nucleotides: TGTGCCAGCAGCTTACAGGGGGGCACCAGTGATACGCAGTATTTT.

The chain recombines TRBV7-2 with TRBJ1-5, with D possibly being TRBD1 (5 bases). CDR1 and CDR2 from the germline V gene are SGHTA and FQGNSA. The CDR3 is 14 amino acids. Between the trimmed V and J ends, which lost 2 bases and 3 bases, there was a span of 8 bases. The CDR3 is CASSLQGPNQPQHF. CDR3 DNA: TGTGCCAGCAGCTTACAGGGTCCCAATCAGCCCCAGCATTTT. The entire variable domain, with the rest obtained from reference TRBV7-2 and TRBJ1-5, is as follows: GAGVSQSPSNKVTEKGKDVELRCDPISGHTALYWYRQSLGQGLEFLIYFQGNSAPDKSGLPSDRFSAERTGGSVSTLTIQRTQQEDSAVYLCASSLQGPNQPQHFGDGTRLSIL.

The chain couples TRBV18 to TRBJ2-7; 7 bases are a match to TRBD1. The CDR3 has 14 residues. Germline assignment: CDR1 KGHSH and CDR2 LQKENI. With V trimmed by 6 bases and J by 6 bases, 11 bases remained unmatched. The CDR3 protein is CASSPPGKGAEQYF. The CDR3 DNA is TGTGCCAGCTCCCCCCCTGGGAAGGGGGCCGAGCAGTACTTC.

The rearrangement links TRBV25-1 to TRBJ1-1; tentatively, D is TRBD1 (5 bases). V gave up 9 bases and J gave up 1 base, with 12 bases separating them. CDR3 size: 13 residues. Germline CDR1 MGHDK, CDR2 SYGVNS. The CDR3 here is CASGGGRNTEAFF. CDR3 in DNA: TGTGCCAGTGGGGGGGGGAGGAACACTGAAGCTTTCTTT.

The V and J genes are TRBV23-1 and TRBJ1-5, with TRBD1 as a possible D gene (6 bases). TRBV23-1 counts as an open reading frame of uncertain function. Trimming shortened V by 9 bases and J by 3 bases, and 12 bases separated the two germline ends. The CDR3 contains 13 residues. CDR3 sequence reads: CARPGQYNQPQHF. In nucleotides, the CDR3 is TGCGCCAGACCCGGACAGTACAATCAGCCCCAGCATTTT.

Sample share makes this clone medium-sized (0.01 to 0.1%). The V call is TRBV18, the J call TRBJ2-5, with D unclear. CDR1 and CDR2 from the germline V gene are KGHSH and LQKENI. Trimming cost V 5 bases and J 0 bases, with 4 bases left between them. CDR3 length equals 12 residues. The CDR3 DNA reads as TGTGCCAGCTCAACGTACCAAGAGACCCAGTACTTC. Encoded protein: CASSTYQETQYF.

The genes are TRBV11-2 and TRBJ1-1; D possibly corresponds to TRBD1 (5 bases). The V end was cut by 0 bases, the J end by 5 bases, with 7 bases between. In germline, CDR1 is SGHAT, CDR2 FQNNGV. The CDR3 totals 13 residues. The CDR3 nucleotides are TGTGCCAGCAGCTTAGAGGAGGGGACTGAAGCTTTCTTT. Residues: CASSLEEGTEAFF.

The chain links TRBV6-6 to TRBJ2-7; tentative D call: TRBD1 (6 bases). The V and J ends lost 6 bases and 0 bases respectively, with 12 bases between them. The CDR3 has 14 amino acids. Germline V gene sequence: CDR1 MNHNY, CDR2 SVGAGI (reference sequence). The DNA of the CDR3 is TGTGCCAGCAGCCCGGGACATTTCTCCTACGAGCAGTACTTC. It codes for CASSPGHFSYEQYF.

The rearrangement links TRBV5-1 to TRBJ1-6, with D possibly matching TRBD1 (6 bases). Germline CDR1 is SGHRS and CDR2 is YFSETQ. The CDR3 is 14 residues long. The V gene lost 7 bases and the J gene lost 8 bases, with 16 bases spanning the gap. The CDR3: CASSQGRGYSPLHF. For the CDR3, the DNA is TGCGCCAGCTCTCAGGGCAGGGGTTATTCACCCCTCCACTTT.

The chain has TRBV11-1 and TRBJ2-5, with TRBD1 as a possible D gene (6 bases). The V end lost 2 bases, the J end lost 4 bases, and 11 bases lay between the germline ends. This CDR3 region has 14 residues. Per germline, CDR1 SGHAT and CDR2 FQDESV (reference sequence). CDR3 sequence: CASSLQGMSETQYF. The CDR3 DNA is TGTGCCAGCAGCTTACAGGGGATGTCAGAGACCCAGTACTTC.

The chain joins TRBV20-1 to TRBJ2-7; no definite D call. CDR1 and CDR2 (germline): DFQATT, SNEGSKA (reference sequence). Trimming cost V 2 bases and J 2 bases, with 4 bases left between them. This CDR3 has 11 residues. DNA for the CDR3: TGCAGTGCTAGACCCGCCTACGAGCAGTACTTC. Its translation is CSARPAYEQYF.

This clone was recorded a few times. The chain joins TRBV5-4 to TRBJ2-3; 7 bases map to TRBD2. V lost 2 bases, J lost 1 base, and 4 bases stayed unmatched. CDR1 is SGHNT and CDR2 is YYREEE in the germline V gene (reference sequence). The CDR3 has 15 amino acids. CDR3 nucleotide sequence: TGTGCCAGCAGCTTAGCGGGGATCGGCACAGATACGCAGTATTTT. It encodes CASSLAGIGTDTQYF.

The CDR3, as DNA: TGTGCCAGCAGCACAGGGTTGAAGGTTCCCCTCCACTTT. Its protein is CASSTGLKVPLHF. V and J are TRBV14 and TRBJ1-6; weak D call: TRBD1 (6 bases). The V end lost 5 bases, the J end lost 13 bases, and 15 bases lay between the germline ends. From germline, CDR1 is SGHDN and CDR2 FVKESK. The CDR3 length is 13 residues.

The gene calls are TRBV7-3 and TRBJ2-2; either TRBD1 or TRBD2 may fit D (5 bases each). The CDR3 consists of 14 residues. The V and J ends lost 6 bases and 6 bases respectively, with 14 bases between them. Germline CDR1 and CDR2: SGHTA and FQGTGA. DNA of the CDR3: TGTGCCAGCAGTCCCGGGGCATTGGCCGGGGAGCTGTTTTTT. Encoded protein: CASSPGALAGELFF.

This clone was counted a few times. This rearrangement joins TRBV5-5 to TRBJ2-3; possibly TRBD2 for D (5 bases). The CDR3 loop spans 15 amino acids. Germline loops: CDR1 SGHKS, CDR2 YYEKEE (reference sequence). V was clipped by 0 bases and J by 4 bases, with 12 bases between them. The CDR3 loop reads CASSLEGAGADTQYF. CDR3 nucleotide sequence: TGTGCCAGCAGCTTGGAGGGAGCCGGGGCAGATACGCAGTATTTT.

The chain has TRBV28 and TRBJ2-5; 10 nucleotides agree with TRBD1. Looked up from germline, CDR1 is MDHEN and CDR2 is SYDVKM. V lost 6 bases and J lost 5; bases outside the gene matches: 6. The CDR3 is 14 residues long. In DNA form, the CDR3 reads TGTGCCAGCAGGAATGACAGGGGGCCGGAGACCCAGTACTTC. Its translation: CASRNDRGPETQYF.

The chain links TRBV9 to TRBJ1-2; possibly TRBD1 for D (5 bases). Germline V lookup: CDR1 SGDLS, CDR2 YYNGEE. Between the trimmed V and J ends, which lost 7 bases and 1 base, there was a span of 23 bases. This CDR3 comprises 17 residues. CDR3 nucleotides: TGTGCCAGCGGGGGAGGACAAGGGCAACCCATTAACTATGGCTACACCTTC. Protein sequence: CASGGGQGQPINYGYTF.

This clone was detected a few times. The rearrangement uses TRBV7-6 and TRBJ1-5; D not certain. CDR1 and CDR2 from the germline V gene are SGHVS and FNYEAQ. The V end was cut by 1 base, the J end by 6 bases, with 13 bases between. CDR3 length: 15 residues. CDR3 nucleotide sequence: TGTGCCAGCAGCTTAGATGGTAGGGAAGGTCAGCCCCAGCATTTT. Amino acid sequence: CASSLDGREGQPQHF.

The chain carries TRBV27 and TRBJ2-1; D is perhaps TRBD1 (5 bases). CDR1 is MNHEY, CDR2 SMNVEV, per germline (reference sequence). There are 13 residues in the CDR3. Trimming left V 8 bases short and J 6 bases short, with 14 bases between. CDR3 DNA sequence: TGTGCCAGCGGGGAAACAGGAACCAATGAGCAGTTCTTC. It yields the protein CASGETGTNEQFF.

The rearrangement links TRBV11-2 to TRBJ2-7; D perhaps matches TRBD2 (5 bases). Germline V lookup: CDR1 SGHAT, CDR2 FQNNGV. Trimming cost V 7 bases and J 7 bases, with 20 bases left between them. CDR3 length: 14 amino acids. For the CDR3, the DNA is TGTGCCAGCACCCTCTCGAGGGCGGAAGGGGAGCAGTACTTC. Its translation is CASTLSRAEGEQYF.

V and J are TRBV18 and TRBJ2-7, with D tentatively TRBD2 (5 bases). Germline CDR1 and CDR2: KGHSH and LQKENI. Between the trimmed V and J ends, which lost 6 bases and 5 bases, there was a span of 11 bases. This CDR3 has 12 residues. The CDR3 nucleotides read TGTGCCAGCTCCGGGGTAGGGAACGAGCAGTACTTC. Its translation: CASSGVGNEQYF.

The chain couples TRBV28 to TRBJ2-1; 10 nucleotides line up with TRBD2. The CDR3 contains 16 residues. Trimming at V came to 6 bases and at J to 8 bases, leaving 13 bases not matched to a gene. CDR1 is MDHEN and CDR2 is SYDVKM in the germline V gene. The CDR3 here is CASRTGLAGVYDEQFF. CDR3 nucleotides: TGTGCCAGCAGGACAGGTCTAGCGGGAGTTTATGATGAGCAGTTCTTC. The full variable domain, with the rest looked up from reference TRBV28 and TRBJ2-1, is DVKVTQSSRYLVKRTGEKVFLECVQDMDHENMFWYRQDPGLGLRLIYFSYDVKMKEKGDIPEGYSVSREKKERFSLILESASTNQTSMYLCASRTGLAGVYDEQFFGPGTRLTVL.

This clone showed up just once. The chain uses TRBV10-2 and TRBJ2-2; D might be TRBD1 (6 bases). The CDR3 runs to 15 residues. CDR1 and CDR2 from the germline V gene are WSHSY and SAAADI. Between the trimmed V and J ends, which lost 0 bases and 5 bases, there was a span of 10 bases. CDR3: CASSESTGGTGELFF. The CDR3 nucleotides read TGCGCCAGCAGTGAGTCGACAGGCGGGACCGGGGAGCTGTTTTTT.

The rearrangement joins TRBV15 to TRBJ2-2; 12 bases are shared with TRBD2. With V trimmed by 4 bases and J by 7 bases, 7 bases remained unmatched. The CDR3 runs 16 residues. CDR1 is LNHNV, CDR2 YYDKDF, per germline (reference sequence). The CDR3 nucleotides read TGTGCCACCAGCATCCTAGCGGGGGGGCCCGGCGGGGAGCTGTTTTTT. Encoded protein: CATSILAGGPGGELFF. Filled out from reference TRBV15 and TRBJ2-2, the complete variable domain reads DAMVIQNPRYQVTQFGKPVTLSCSQTLNHNVMYWYQQKSSQAPKLLFHYYDKDFNNEADTPDNFQSRRPNTSFCFLDIRSPGLGDTAMYLCATSILAGGPGGELFFGEGSRLTVL.

This clone occurred many times. J is TRBJ1-1 and V is TRBV4-2; D gene ambiguous. This CDR3 spans 13 amino acids. The ends were cut back, 2 bases at V and 7 bases at J, with 11 bases in the middle. Germline CDR1 reads LGHNA; CDR2 reads YNFKEQ. The CDR3 protein is CASSQPADIEAFF. CDR3 sequence (DNA): TGTGCCAGCAGCCAACCTGCCGATATTGAAGCTTTCTTT.

The count of this clone is one. The genes are TRBV7-2 and TRBJ2-1, with D possibly TRBD1 on 5 matching bases. This CDR3 has 16 amino acids. Between the trimmed V and J ends, which lost 2 bases and 3 bases, there was a span of 14 bases. Germline V gene data show CDR1 as SGHTA and CDR2 as FQGNSA. CDR3 bases: TGTGCCAGCAGCTTAACTGAACAGGCCCTCTACAATGAGCAGTTCTTC. Residues: CASSLTEQALYNEQFF.